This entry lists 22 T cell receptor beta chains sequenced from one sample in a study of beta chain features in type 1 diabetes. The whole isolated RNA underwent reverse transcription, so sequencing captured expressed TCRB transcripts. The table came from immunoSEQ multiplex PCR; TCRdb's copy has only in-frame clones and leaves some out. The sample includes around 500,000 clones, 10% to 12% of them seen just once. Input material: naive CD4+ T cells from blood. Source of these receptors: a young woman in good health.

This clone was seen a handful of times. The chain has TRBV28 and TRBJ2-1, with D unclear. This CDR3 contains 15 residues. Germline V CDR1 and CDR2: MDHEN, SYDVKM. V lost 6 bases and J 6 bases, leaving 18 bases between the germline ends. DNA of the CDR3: TGTGCCAGCAGATTGGGCGTTAGGTCCCGCAATGAGCAGTTCTTC. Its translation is CASRLGVRSRNEQFF.

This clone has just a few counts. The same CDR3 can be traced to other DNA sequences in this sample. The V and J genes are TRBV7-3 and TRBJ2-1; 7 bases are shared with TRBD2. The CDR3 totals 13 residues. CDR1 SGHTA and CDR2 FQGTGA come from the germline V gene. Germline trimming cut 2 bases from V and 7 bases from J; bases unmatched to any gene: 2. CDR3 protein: CASSLAGVNEQFF. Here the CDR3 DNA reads TGTGCCAGCAGCTTAGCGGGGGTGAATGAGCAGTTCTTC.

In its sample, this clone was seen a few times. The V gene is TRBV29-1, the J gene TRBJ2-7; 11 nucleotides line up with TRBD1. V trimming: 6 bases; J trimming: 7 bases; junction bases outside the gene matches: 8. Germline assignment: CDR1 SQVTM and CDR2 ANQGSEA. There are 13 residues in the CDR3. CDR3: CSVRTGGLWEQYF. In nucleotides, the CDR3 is TGCAGCGTGCGGACAGGGGGCCTTTGGGAGCAGTACTTC.

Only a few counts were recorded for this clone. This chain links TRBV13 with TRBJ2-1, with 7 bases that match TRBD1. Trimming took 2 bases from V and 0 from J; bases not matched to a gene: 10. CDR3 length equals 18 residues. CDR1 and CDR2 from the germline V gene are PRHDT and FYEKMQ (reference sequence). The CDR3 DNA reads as TGTGCCAGCAGCTTAATCCCGGGACAGCGTACCTCCTACAATGAGCAGTTCTTC. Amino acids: CASSLIPGQRTSYNEQFF. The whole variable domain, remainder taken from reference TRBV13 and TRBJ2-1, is AAGVIQSPRHLIKEKRETATLKCYPIPRHDTVYWYQQGPGQDPQFLISFYEKMQSDKGSIPDRFSAQQFSDYHSELNMSSLELGDSALYFCASSLIPGQRTSYNEQFFGPGTRLTVL.

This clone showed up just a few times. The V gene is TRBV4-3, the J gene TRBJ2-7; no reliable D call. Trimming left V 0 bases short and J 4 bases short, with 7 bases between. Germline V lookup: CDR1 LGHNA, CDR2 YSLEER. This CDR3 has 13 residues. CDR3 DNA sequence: TGCGCCAGCAGCCAAGACAACTTGTACGAGCAGTACTTC. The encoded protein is CASSQDNLYEQYF.

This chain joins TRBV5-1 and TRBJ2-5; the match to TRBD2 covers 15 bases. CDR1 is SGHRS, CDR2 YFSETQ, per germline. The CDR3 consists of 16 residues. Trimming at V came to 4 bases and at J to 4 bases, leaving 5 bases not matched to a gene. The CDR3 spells CASSPGLAGGRETQYF. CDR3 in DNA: TGCGCCAGCAGCCCGGGACTAGCGGGAGGCAGAGAGACCCAGTACTTC.

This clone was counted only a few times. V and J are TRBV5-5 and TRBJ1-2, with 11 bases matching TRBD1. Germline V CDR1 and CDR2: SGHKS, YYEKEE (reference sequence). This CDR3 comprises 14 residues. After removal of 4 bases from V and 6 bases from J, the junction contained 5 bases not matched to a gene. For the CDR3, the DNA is TGTGCCAGCAGCGCCCCGGGACAGGGGGATGGCTACACCTTC. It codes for CASSAPGQGDGYTF.

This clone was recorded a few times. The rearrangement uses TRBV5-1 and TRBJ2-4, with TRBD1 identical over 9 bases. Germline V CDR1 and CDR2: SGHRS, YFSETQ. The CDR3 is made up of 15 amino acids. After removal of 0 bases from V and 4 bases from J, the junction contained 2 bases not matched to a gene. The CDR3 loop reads CASSLVGTGKNIQYF. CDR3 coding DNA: TGCGCCAGCAGCTTGGTAGGGACAGGGAAAAACATTCAGTACTTC.

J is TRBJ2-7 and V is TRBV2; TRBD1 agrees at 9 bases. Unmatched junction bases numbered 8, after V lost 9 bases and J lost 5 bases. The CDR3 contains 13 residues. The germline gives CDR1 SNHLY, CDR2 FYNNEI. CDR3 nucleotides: TGTGCCAGTGAAGGGACAGGGATCGACGAGCAGTACGTC. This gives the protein CASEGTGIDEQYV.

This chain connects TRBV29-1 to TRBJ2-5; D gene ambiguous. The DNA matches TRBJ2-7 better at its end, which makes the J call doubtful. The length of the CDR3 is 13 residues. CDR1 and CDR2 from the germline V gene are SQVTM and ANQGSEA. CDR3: CSVEDRSDYEQYF. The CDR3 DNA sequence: TGCAGCGTTGAAGATAGGAGTGACTACGAGCAGTACTTC.

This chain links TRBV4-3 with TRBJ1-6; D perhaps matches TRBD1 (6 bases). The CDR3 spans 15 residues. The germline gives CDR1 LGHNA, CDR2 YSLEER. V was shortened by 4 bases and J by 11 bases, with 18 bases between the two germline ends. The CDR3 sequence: CASSRLQGGLTPLHF. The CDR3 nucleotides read TGCGCCAGCAGCCGTTTACAGGGAGGACTTACACCCCTCCACTTT.

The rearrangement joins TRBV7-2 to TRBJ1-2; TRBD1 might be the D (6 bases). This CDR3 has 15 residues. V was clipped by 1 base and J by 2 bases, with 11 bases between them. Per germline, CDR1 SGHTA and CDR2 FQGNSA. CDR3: CASSLGAQGNYGYTF. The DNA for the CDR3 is TGTGCCAGCAGCTTAGGTGCACAGGGCAACTATGGCTACACCTTC.

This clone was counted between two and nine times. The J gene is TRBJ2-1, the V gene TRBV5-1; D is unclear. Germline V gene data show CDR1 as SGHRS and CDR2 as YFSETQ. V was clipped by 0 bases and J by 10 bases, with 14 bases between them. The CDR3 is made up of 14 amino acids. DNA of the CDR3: TGCGCCAGCAGCTTGGCCGCCGGGTTCGGCGAGCAGTTCTTC. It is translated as CASSLAAGFGEQFF.

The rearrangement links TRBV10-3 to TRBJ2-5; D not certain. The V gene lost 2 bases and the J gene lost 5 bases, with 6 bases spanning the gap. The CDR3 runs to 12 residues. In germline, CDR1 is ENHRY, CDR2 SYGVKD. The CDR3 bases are TGTGCCATCAGTGAGGTTGGGGAGACCCAGTACTTC. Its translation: CAISEVGETQYF.

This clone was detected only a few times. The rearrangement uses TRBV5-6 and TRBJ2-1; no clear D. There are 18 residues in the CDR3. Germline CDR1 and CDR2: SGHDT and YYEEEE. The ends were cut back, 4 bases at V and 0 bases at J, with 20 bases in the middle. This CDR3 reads CASSNWVLQLSSYNEQFF. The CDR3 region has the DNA TGTGCCAGCAGCAACTGGGTTTTACAGCTCAGCTCCTACAATGAGCAGTTCTTC.

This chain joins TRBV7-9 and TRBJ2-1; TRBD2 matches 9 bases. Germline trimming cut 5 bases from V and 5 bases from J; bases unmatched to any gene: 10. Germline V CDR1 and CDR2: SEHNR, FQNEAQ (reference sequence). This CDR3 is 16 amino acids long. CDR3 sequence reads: CASSPEHSGGDNEQFF. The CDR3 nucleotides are TGTGCCAGCAGCCCCGAGCATAGCGGGGGTGACAATGAGCAGTTCTTC.

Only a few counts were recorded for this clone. CDR3 sequence: CATSKIDRGYTF. For the CDR3, the DNA is TGTGCCACCAGCAAAATCGACCGGGGCTACACCTTC. This rearrangement joins TRBV15 to TRBJ1-2; D remains ambiguous. This CDR3 has 12 residues. The V end was cut by 4 bases, the J end by 8 bases, with 11 bases between. CDR1 and CDR2 (germline): LNHNV, YYDKDF (reference sequence).

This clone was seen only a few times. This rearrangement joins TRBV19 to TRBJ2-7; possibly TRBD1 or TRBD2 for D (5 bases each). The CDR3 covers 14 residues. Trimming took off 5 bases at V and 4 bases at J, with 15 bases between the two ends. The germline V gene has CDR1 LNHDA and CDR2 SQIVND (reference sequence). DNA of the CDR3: TGTGCCAGTAGTTCCGGGACGGTAGATTACGAGCAGTACTTC. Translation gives CASSSGTVDYEQYF.

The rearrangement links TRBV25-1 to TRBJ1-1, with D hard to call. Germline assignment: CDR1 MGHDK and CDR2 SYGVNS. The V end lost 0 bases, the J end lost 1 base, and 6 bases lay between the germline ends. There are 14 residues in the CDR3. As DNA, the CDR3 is TGTGCCAGCAGTGAATATATATCGAACACTGAAGCTTTCTTT. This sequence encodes CASSEYISNTEAFF.

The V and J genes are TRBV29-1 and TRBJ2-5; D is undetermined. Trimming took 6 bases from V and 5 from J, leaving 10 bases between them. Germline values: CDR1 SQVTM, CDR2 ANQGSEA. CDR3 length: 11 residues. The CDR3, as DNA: TGCAGCGTGCCGGTCGGGGAGACCCAGTACTTC. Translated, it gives CSVPVGETQYF.

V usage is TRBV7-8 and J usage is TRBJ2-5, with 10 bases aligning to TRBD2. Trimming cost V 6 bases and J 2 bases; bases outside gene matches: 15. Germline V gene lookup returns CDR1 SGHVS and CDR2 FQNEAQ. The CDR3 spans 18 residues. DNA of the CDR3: TGTGCCAGCAGGCGTACCCGGACTAGCGGAGCCAAACAAGAGACCCAGTACTTC. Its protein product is CASRRTRTSGAKQETQYF.

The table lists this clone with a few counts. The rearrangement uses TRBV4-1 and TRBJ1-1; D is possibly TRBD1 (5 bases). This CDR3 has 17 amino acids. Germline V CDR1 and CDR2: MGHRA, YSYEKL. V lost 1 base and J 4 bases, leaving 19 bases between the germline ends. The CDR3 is CASSQGGQWGEATEAFF. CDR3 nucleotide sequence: TGCGCCAGCAGCCAAGGCGGTCAATGGGGGGAGGCCACTGAAGCTTTCTTT.